Presented here are 13 T cell receptor beta chains from one specimen sequenced in a study of shared clonotypes between healthy human individuals. This table comes from immunoSEQ multiplex PCR, and its TCRdb copy is limited to in-frame clones, with some not included. The data contain about 1.5 million clones, about 96% of them seen just once; the ten biggest clones take up 0.95% to 1.5%. Sequencing was done on a sample of naive CD4+ T cells sorted from blood. As for subset: CD45RA+ positively selected. These TCRs come from a man aged 30 to 45 in good health.

This chain connects TRBV4-3 to TRBJ2-7, with TRBD1 as a possible D gene (5 bases). Germline-derived CDR1 and CDR2 are LGHNA and YSLEER. This CDR3 comprises 14 residues. V was clipped by 4 bases and J by 0 bases, with 10 bases between them. The CDR3, as DNA: TGCGCCAGCAGCCCGCTGACAGCCTCCTACGAGCAGTACTTC. Translated, it gives CASSPLTASYEQYF.

The genes are TRBV5-6 and TRBJ2-7; a weak D match, TRBD2 (5 bases). There are 14 residues in the CDR3. V was pared by 5 bases and J by 0 bases, with 12 bases between. CDR1 and CDR2 (germline): SGHDT, YYEEEE. The CDR3 loop reads CASSFRRSSYEQYF. In DNA, the CDR3 is TGTGCCAGCAGTTTCCGGAGGAGCTCCTACGAGCAGTACTTC.

The V gene is TRBV30, the J gene TRBJ1-1, with D possibly being TRBD1 (5 bases). This CDR3 spans 14 amino acids. Germline V gene data show CDR1 as GTSNPN and CDR2 as SVGIG (reference sequence). V lost 4 bases to trimming and J lost 4 bases, with 16 bases between them. CDR3 bases: TGTGCCTGGATGGGCGGACGGGGGGGCACTGAAGCTTTCTTT. Amino acids: CAWMGGRGGTEAFF.

With respect to this clone: Additional DNA sequences in this sample encode the identical CDR3. The chain carries TRBV5-4 and TRBJ2-2; TRBD2 matches at 11 bases. V shed 0 bases, J shed 3 bases, and the junction held 7 bases outside the gene matches. The CDR3 totals 18 residues. Germline V gene data show CDR1 as SGHNT and CDR2 as YYREEE (reference sequence). The CDR3 DNA is TGTGCCAGCAGCTTGGAATTAGCGGGAGGGCCTTACACCGGGGAGCTGTTTTTT. Its protein is CASSLELAGGPYTGELFF.

The chain employs TRBV7-9 and TRBJ1-3; a weak D match, TRBD1 (6 bases). The germline CDR1 and CDR2 sequences are SEHNR and FQNEAQ (reference sequence). Trimming removed 4 bases from V and 0 bases from J, with 10 bases in between. This CDR3 is built from 15 residues. The CDR3 DNA follows: TGTGCCAGCAGCTACGGACAGACCTCTGGAAACACCATATATTTT. Its protein product is CASSYGQTSGNTIYF.

Comments on this clone: The same CDR3 arises from other DNA sequences in this sample as well. This rearrangement joins TRBV18 to TRBJ2-7, with D possibly being TRBD2 (5 bases). Trimming removed 3 bases at V and 1 base at J, with 10 bases between. The germline CDR1 and CDR2 sequences are KGHSH and LQKENI. This CDR3 is 14 amino acids long. The CDR3 coding sequence is TGTGCCAGCTCACCGGCTAGCAGGTCCTACGAGCAGTACTTC. Its translation is CASSPASRSYEQYF.

The CDR3 here is CASSYSSLLVPEQYF. The CDR3 coding sequence is TGTGCCAGCAGTTACTCGAGTCTACTAGTTCCCGAGCAGTACTTC. The chain employs TRBV6-6 and TRBJ2-7; TRBD2 might be the D (5 bases). The CDR3 is 15 amino acids. Deletions cut 0 bases from V and 6 bases from J, with 15 bases between. Germline CDR1 MNHNY, CDR2 SVGAGI (reference sequence).

The chain combines TRBV7-2 with TRBJ2-7; the match to TRBD1 covers 7 bases. This CDR3 contains 14 residues. Germline V gives CDR1 SGHTA, CDR2 FQGNSA. J was trimmed by 2 bases and V by 3 bases; bases with no gene match: 4. This CDR3 is CASSLGQYTYEQYF. In DNA, the CDR3 is TGTGCCAGCAGCTTGGGACAGTATACCTACGAGCAGTACTTC.

A remark on this clone: Other DNA sequences in the same sample also yield this CDR3. The rearrangement uses TRBV2 and TRBJ2-7, with a tentative D call TRBD2 (6 bases). CDR1 is SNHLY and CDR2 is FYNNEI in the germline V gene. The CDR3 is 13 residues long. The V end lost 3 bases, the J end lost 2 bases, and 8 bases lay between the germline ends. For the CDR3, the DNA is TGTGCCAGCAGTGACGGGGGTCCCTACGAGCAGTACTTC. Its translation is CASSDGGPYEQYF.

This clone has a single count. The chain employs TRBV19 and TRBJ2-1, with a possible D match to TRBD1 (5 bases). The V and J ends lost 6 bases and 0 bases respectively, with 12 bases between them. The germline CDR1 and CDR2 sequences are LNHDA and SQIVND (reference sequence). The CDR3 loop spans 15 amino acids. CDR3 amino acids: CASSQTVNSYNEQFF. CDR3 DNA sequence: TGTGCCAGTAGCCAGACAGTAAACTCCTACAATGAGCAGTTCTTC.

This sequence joins TRBV7-9 and TRBJ2-7; 13 nucleotides match TRBD2. The CDR3 contains 16 residues. Germline V CDR1 and CDR2: SEHNR, FQNEAQ (reference sequence). Trimming took 3 bases from V and 4 from J; bases not matched to a gene: 6. The CDR3 nucleotides read TGTGCCAGCAGCTTTGGGACTAGCGGGGATAGGTACGAGCAGTACTTC. It codes for CASSFGTSGDRYEQYF.

V is TRBV6-5 and J is TRBJ2-3, with 13 bases that match TRBD2. Looked up from germline, CDR1 is MNHEY and CDR2 is SVGAGI. The CDR3 is 16 residues long. V lost 0 bases to trimming and J lost 6 bases; unmatched junction nucleotides: 3. CDR3 protein: CASSYSGLAGEDTQYF. CDR3 DNA sequence: TGTGCCAGCAGTTACTCAGGACTAGCGGGAGAGGATACGCAGTATTTT.

V and J are TRBV28 and TRBJ2-1, with D perhaps matching TRBD2 (6 bases). Germline V gives CDR1 MDHEN, CDR2 SYDVKM. With 3 bases removed from V and 10 bases from J, the gap between germline ends came to 19 bases. The CDR3 contains 15 residues. CDR3 coding DNA: TGTGCCAGCAGTTTTTTAGCGGTCTACCCTGGGGAGCAGTTCTTC. This codes for CASSFLAVYPGEQFF.